This TCR beta chain was identified during a study of neurological immune-mediated disorders. At least ten counts were recorded for this clonotype. Antigen: not known. TCRdb recomputed calls from the 5' RACE reads with MiXCR, one row per CDR3 protein. The sample yields around 50,000 distinct CDR3 sequences, under 30% seen once. Regarding the study as a whole: Sharing of CDR3 amino acid sequences among expanded clones across subjects was absent, suggesting private repertoires in all groups. The level of TCR clonal expansion was highest in patients with HTLV-1-associated myelopathy and lowest in multiple sclerosis, where it fell below the level seen in healthy controls.

The V and J ends lost 8 bases and 8 bases, in that order; junction bases with no gene match: 10. The CDR3 length is 15 residues. 2 million unsorted PBMCs were stored in RNAlater at -80 °C before RNA extraction. This receptor was taken from a woman aged 70 to 79 in good health. The gene calls are TRBV12-3 or TRBV12-4 and TRBJ2-1, with 12 bases fitting TRBD1. Sequencing used PBMCs. The CDR3, as DNA: TGTGCCAGCGGGGTGGGACAGGGGGCAGGGGATGAGCAGTTCTTC. Amino acid sequence: CASGVGQGAGDEQFF.